This section outlines one T cell receptor beta chain sequence together with its context. A much larger clone is a single base away; this may be a read error. The length of the CDR3 is 13 residues. The V gene's germline CDR1 is SGHKS and CDR2 YYEKEE (reference sequence). The record originates from a study of tumor-infiltrating lymphocytes in primary liver carcinoma. The wider study: The patients had histopathologically diagnosed primary liver carcinoma, and their disease was treated by surgical resection.

Total RNA amounting to 500 ng was the source from which TCR beta cDNA was made with a constant-region primer. Employing slightly modified ARM-PCR, three nested multiplex PCR rounds were run, and these gave rise to the TCR beta libraries. Each of the first two PCR rounds ran approximately 10 cycles with TRBV1-TRBV30 forward and C-beta reverse primers. TCRdb re-called the multiplex PCR reads with MiXCR, one entry per CDR3 protein. The repertoire consists of a few hundred thousand distinct CDR3 sequences, with nearly 60% occurring once and the leading ten covering about 17%. RNA was extracted from whole blood without cell sorting, alongside germline DNA.

The chain employs TRBV5-5 and TRBJ1-5; no clear D. Matching the DNA end better, TRBJ2-3 makes the J call doubtful. Source material: peripheral blood. The source is a woman aged 30 to 39 with primary liver carcinoma and hepatitis B virus infection. CDR3 amino acids: CASSLVRGQPQYF. DNA of the CDR3: TGTGCCAGCAGCTTGGTTCGTGGTCAGCCCCAGTATTTT.